The T cell receptor beta chain described here comes from a study of T-cell memory formation after mild COVID-19. Study-level results: The second-wave clones peaking on day 37 were not confirmed as SARS-CoV-2-specific.

With regard to this clonotype: Its cognate antigen is unknown.

MiXCR, run by TCRdb on the 5' RACE reads, gives a single entry per CDR3 protein. The sample lists fewer than 550,000 distinct CDR3 sequences, around 20% occurring once. Germline lookup yields CDR1 MNHNY and CDR2 SVGAGI (reference sequence). V lost 5 bases to trimming and J lost 7 bases; unmatched junction nucleotides: 14. The CDR3 has 17 amino acids. The chain employs TRBV6-6 and TRBJ2-5, with 12 bases matching TRBD2. Source material: PBMCs or a T cell subset sorted from them (not recorded which). The receptor comes from an adult woman who had mild COVID-19 (a few samples of this study predate the infection). Cell type and time point are not known. CDR3 in DNA: TGTGCCAGCAGTCCACCTAGCGGGGGGGCCGCCTTAGGGACCCAGTACTTC. The encoded protein is CASSPPSGGAALGTQYF.